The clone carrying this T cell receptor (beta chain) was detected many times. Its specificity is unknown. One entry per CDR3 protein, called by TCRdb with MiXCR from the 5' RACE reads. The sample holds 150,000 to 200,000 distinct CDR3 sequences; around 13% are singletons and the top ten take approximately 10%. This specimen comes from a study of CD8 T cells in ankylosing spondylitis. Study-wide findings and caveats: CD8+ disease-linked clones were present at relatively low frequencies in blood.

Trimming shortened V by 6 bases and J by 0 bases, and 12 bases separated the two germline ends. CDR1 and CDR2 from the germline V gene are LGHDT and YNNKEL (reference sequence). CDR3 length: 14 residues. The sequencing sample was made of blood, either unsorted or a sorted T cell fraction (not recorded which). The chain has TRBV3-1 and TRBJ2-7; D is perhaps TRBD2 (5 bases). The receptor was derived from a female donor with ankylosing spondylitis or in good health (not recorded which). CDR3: CASRQQGSSYEQYF. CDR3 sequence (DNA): TGTGCCAGCAGGCAACAAGGGAGCTCCTACGAGCAGTACTTC.